This T cell receptor (beta chain) was identified during a study of cytomegalovirus exposure and HLA in healthy donors. About the research overall: Previous work identified 120 million or so unique TCR beta sequences from around 170 million T cells. General study points: Rare TCR sequences predominated, though certain public TCRs were found in many donors.

With 60 Vbeta and 13 Jbeta primers, the PCR was carried out. Here immunoSEQ multiplex PCR was the method, and the copy in TCRdb shows in-frame clones only, minus some. The repertoire holds about 160,000 clones, with 65% to 80% as singletons. For this clone: Its antigen is not known.

This sequence was found in a woman in her forties or fifties in good health and CMV-seropositive. The sequencing input was PBMCs.

CDR3: CASSSGLAGKSRWDEQFF. The CDR3 coding sequence is TGTGCCAGCAGCTCGGGATTAGCGGGGAAAAGCAGGTGGGATGAGCAGTTCTTC. This chain links TRBV13 with TRBJ2-1; 8 bases are a match to TRBD2. This CDR3 spans 18 amino acids. The junction had 19 bases not matched to a gene; V was cut back by 4 bases and J by 8 bases. The germline V gene encodes CDR1 PRHDT and CDR2 FYEKMQ (reference sequence). Filled out from reference TRBV13 and TRBJ2-1, the complete variable domain reads AAGVIQSPRHLIKEKRETATLKCYPIPRHDTVYWYQQGPGQDPQFLISFYEKMQSDKGSIPDRFSAQQFSDYHSELNMSSLELGDSALYFCASSSGLAGKSRWDEQFFGPGTRLTVL.